Listed below are T cell receptor beta chains from one sample, sequenced in a study of T cells in Graves' hyperthyroidism and ophthalmopathy. TCRdb re-derived calls from the multiplex PCR reads in MiXCR, one entry per CDR3 protein. The table records a few hundred thousand distinct CDR3 sequences, about 20% of them present only once. The specimen sequenced was blood. The receptors were gathered from a man between 18 and 29 years old with Graves' hyperthyroidism. CDR3s include the opening cysteine and the closing phenylalanine or tryptophan. D genes are given only for firm matches. The size of a clone is reported for some rows only, either as once, few or many, or as a class for expanded clones.

TRBJ1-2 . TRBV5-1 few TGCGCCAGCAGCTTGGGAGGGAACGGTTTTAATGGCTACACCTTC CASSLGGNGFNGYTF
TRBJ1-1 . TRBV28 many TGTGCCAGCAGTCCGAGACCTCATTACACTGAAGCTTTCTTT CASSPRPHYTEAFF
TRBJ1-1 . TRBV12-3/TRBV12-4 . TGTGCCAGCAAGACGGAGACGAACACTGAAGCTTTCTTT CASKTETNTEAFF
TRBJ2-5 . TRBV6-2/TRBV6-3 . TGTGCCAGCAGTTATCTTGGACAGTCCACGGCGGAGACCCAGTACTTC CASSYLGQSTAETQYF
TRBJ2-2 . TRBV30 few TGTGCCTGGGACCCCGGGACCCTCACCGGGGAGCTGTTTTTT CAWDPGTLTGELFF
TRBJ1-1 . TRBV6-1 . TGTGCCAGCAGTGAATTCGGGGGAATGAACACTGAAGCTTTCTTT CASSEFGGMNTEAFF
TRBJ2-7 TRBD2 TRBV28 many TGTGCCAGCAGTTCGATACCTAGCGGGGGCTACGAGCAGTACTTC CASSSIPSGGYEQYF
TRBJ2-7 . TRBV28 many TGTGCCAGCAGTCCGGCGTGGCCCGAGCAGTACTTC CASSPAWPEQYF
TRBJ1-1 TRBD1 TRBV12-3/TRBV12-4 few TGTGCCAGCAGCGACGGAGGGGGCGCGAGGACTGAAGCTTTCTTT CASSDGGGARTEAFF
TRBJ2-7 TRBD2 TRBV20-1 many TGCAGTGCGGGACTAGCGGGGGGCCTTTCGTACTTC CSAGLAGGLSYF
TRBJ1-5 . TRBV24-1 many TGTGCCACCAGTGAGGTAGGGAGTAATCAGCCCCAGCATTTT CATSEVGSNQPQHF
TRBJ1-1 . TRBV6-1 many TGTGCCAGCAAGGTGTGGGGGCGTATGGATGACACTGAAGCTTTCTTT CASKVWGRMDDTEAFF
TRBJ2-7 . TRBV12-3/TRBV12-4 . TGTGCCAGCAGTTTATTAGACTACGAGCAGTACTTC CASSLLDYEQYF
TRBJ2-7 TRBD1 TRBV27 . TGTGCCAGCACCCACGGGGACAGGATTTACGAGCAGTACTTC CASTHGDRIYEQYF
TRBJ1-5 . TRBV11-2 . TGTGCCAGCAGCATTACAGGGCCGAATCAGCCCCAGCATTTT CASSITGPNQPQHF
TRBJ2-7 . TRBV12-3/TRBV12-4 few TGTGCCAGCAGTTTGTCGGCAATTCCCTACGAGCAGTACTTC CASSLSAIPYEQYF
TRBJ2-4 . TRBV6-1 . TGTGCCAGCAGAACCGGGACACAGAGAGACATTCAGTACTTC CASRTGTQRDIQYF
TRBJ2-5 TRBD1 TRBV10-3 . TGTGCCATCAGAGCCGGGACAGGGGTAGAGACCCAGTACTTC CAIRAGTGVETQYF
TRBJ1-2 . TRBV10-3 many TGTGCCATCAGTGGGACAGAGGATGGCTACACCTTC CAISGTEDGYTF
TRBJ1-5 . TRBV6-2/TRBV6-3 many TGTGCCAGCAGCCGCACAGGGTTCGATCAGCCCCAGCATTTT CASSRTGFDQPQHF
TRBJ1-5 . TRBV28 many TGTGCCAGCAGTTTAAGACAGGGCAATCAGCCCCAGCATTTT CASSLRQGNQPQHF
TRBJ2-7 . TRBV28 many TGTGCCAGCAGTTTAGCTTGGGGCGGGACATACCTTTCCTACGAGCAGTACTTC CASSLAWGGTYLSYEQYF
TRBJ1-5 . TRBV6-1 . TGTGCCAGCAGTGATCAGGCAGCTGCTCAGCCCCAGCATTTT CASSDQAAAQPQHF
TRBJ2-2 . TRBV5-4 . TGTGCCAGCAGCTTGGGGTGGGGCCCGACGAACACCGGGGAGCTGTTTTTT CASSLGWGPTNTGELFF
TRBJ2-5 TRBD2 TRBV6-1 many TGTGCCAGCAGTGAAGAGGTGGCGGGGGGAGAAGAGACCCAGTACTTC CASSEEVAGGEETQYF
TRBJ1-2 TRBD1 TRBV28 . TGTGCCAGCAGTTCGGGAAAGACAGGGTATCGGGGCTACACCTTC CASSSGKTGYRGYTF
TRBJ2-7 . TRBV5-1 few TGCGCCAGCAGCAGCGGTCAGGGGTCGGGCGAGCAGTACTTC CASSSGQGSGEQYF
TRBJ2-2 TRBD1 TRBV5-1 . TGCGCCAGCAGCTTGGAATGGACAGGGGTGAACACCGGGGTGCTGTTTTTT CASSLEWTGVNTGVLFF
TRBJ1-1 . TRBV29-1 many TGCAGCGGTCGGGACCTGAACACTGAAGCTTTCTTT CSGRDLNTEAFF
TRBJ1-1 . TRBV28 many TGTGCCAGCGAAGACCAGAACACTGAAGCTTTCTTT CASEDQNTEAFF
TRBJ2-6 . TRBV28 few TGTGCCACGGGTCCCGTCTTCTCTGGGGCCAACGTCCTGACTTTC CATGPVFSGANVLTF
TRBJ2-6 . TRBV20-1 few TGCAGTGCCCCCCAAGGGGCCAACGTCCTGACTTTC CSAPQGANVLTF
TRBJ1-1 . TRBV28 few TGTGCCAGCAGTCTAACAACGGGGCCAGTTGGCACTGAAGCTTTCTTT CASSLTTGPVGTEAFF
TRBJ1-2 . TRBV12-5 few TGTGCTAGTGGTTTGGAGGCGTGGGGCTACACCTTC CASGLEAWGYTF
TRBJ2-1 TRBD2 TRBV6-2/TRBV6-3 . TGTGCCAGCAGTTACTTGGGACTAGCGGGCGACAATGAGCAGTTCTTC CASSYLGLAGDNEQFF
TRBJ2-5 . TRBV12-3/TRBV12-4 . TGTGCCAGCAGTTTAATAATGGAAGAGACCCAGTACTTC CASSLIMEETQYF
TRBJ1-2 TRBD1 TRBV19 . TGTGCCAGTAGGATACTCCGGGACAGGGGCTATGGCTACACCTTC CASRILRDRGYGYTF
TRBJ2-5 TRBD2 TRBV27 . TGTGCCAGCAGTTCGACGCGGGGGACCCCAAGGACCCAGTACTTC CASSSTRGTPRTQYF
TRBJ1-1 . TRBV19 many TGTGCCAGTAGTATAGAGGGCACAAGCACTGAAGCTTTCTTT CASSIEGTSTEAFF
TRBJ2-7 TRBD2 TRBV20-1 many TGCAGTGCTAGGGGGACTAACGACTACGAGCAGTACTTC CSARGTNDYEQYF
TRBJ2-5 . TRBV11-2 many TGTGCCAGCAGCTTAGATGACGGGGGGCCACTCAGAAGGACCCAGTACTTC CASSLDDGGPLRRTQYF
TRBJ1-5 . TRBV7-8 few TGTGCCAGCAGCTTAAGCTCCAGGGGGCCCCAGCATTTT CASSLSSRGPQHF
TRBJ2-7 TRBD1 TRBV5-1 . TGCGCCAGCGGTAATCCGGGACAGGGGGCTCGCGAGCAGTACTTC CASGNPGQGAREQYF
TRBJ2-5 . TRBV7-8 many TGTGCCAGCAGCTCGGGACGTCCGGAAGGGACCCAGTACTTC CASSSGRPEGTQYF
TRBJ2-7 TRBD1 TRBV6-1 many TGTGCCAGCAATGAGGACAGGGGGCGAGGCTACGAGCAGTACTTC CASNEDRGRGYEQYF
TRBJ2-4 TRBD1 TRBV28 few TGTGCCAGCAGTTTAGGACAGGTTCGGGCCAAAAACATTCAGTACTTC CASSLGQVRAKNIQYF
TRBJ1-2 . TRBV6-1 many TGTGCCAGCAGTCTAACGGAGAACTATGGCTACACCTTC CASSLTENYGYTF
TRBJ2-5 TRBD1 TRBV20-1 . TGCAGTGCGCCCGGGACAGGGGGCCTGGAGACCCAGTACTTC CSAPGTGGLETQYF
TRBJ1-5 TRBD1 TRBV6-1 many TGTGCCAGCAGTGACCCGCAGGGGGTTAGCAATCAGCCCCAGCATTTT CASSDPQGVSNQPQHF
TRBJ2-5 TRBD1 TRBV6-5 . TGTGCCAGCAGTTACAACAGGGGGCAGGTGACCCAGTACTTC CASSYNRGQVTQYF
TRBJ2-2 . TRBV12-3/TRBV12-4 many TGTGCCAGCAGTTTAGAGGGGATCGGGGAGCTGTTTTTT CASSLEGIGELFF
TRBJ1-2 . TRBV6-5 . TGTGCCAGCAGTTACGGGCGGGACGCTTATGGCTACACCTTC CASSYGRDAYGYTF
TRBJ2-5 TRBD2 TRBV7-8 . TGTGCCAGCAGTTTGCTGCCGGGACTAGCGGGGGTAACCCAAGAGACCCAGTACTTC CASSLLPGLAGVTQETQYF
TRBJ1-2 . TRBV30 many TGTGCCTGTAATGGCTACACCTTC CACNGYTF
TRBJ1-1 . TRBV19 many TGTGCCAGTAGTACCTGGAGGGGCACTGAAGCTTTCTTT CASSTWRGTEAFF
TRBJ2-2 . TRBV4-1 few TGCGCCAGCAGCCAGGGACGCACGTTATCTCCCACCGGGGAGCTGTTTTTT CASSQGRTLSPTGELFF
TRBJ2-2 TRBD1 TRBV6-1 few TGTGCCAGCTTCACCGGGACAGGGGGTTTTATAGGCGGGGAGCTGTTTTTT CASFTGTGGFIGGELFF